Listed below are T cell receptor beta chains from one sample, sequenced in a study of shared clonotypes between healthy human individuals. Data came from immunoSEQ multiplex PCR; TCRdb stores just in-frame clones and leaves some out. The sample lists 1,400,000 or so clones, less than 99% seen once, with roughly 0.36% in the top ten. Sequencing was done on a sample of naive CD4+ T cells sorted from blood. The source is a man younger than 40 in good health. CDR3s include the opening cysteine and the closing phenylalanine or tryptophan. A D gene is named only where the DNA matches it firmly. Rows give clone size only sometimes, using once, few, many, or a class for an expanded clone.

16	-	TRBD1	TRBJ1-1	TRBV29-1	TGCAGCGTTGAAGGGTTGCAGGGGGCTACGAACACTGAAGCTTTCTTT	CSVEGLQGATNTEAFF
15	-	TRBD2	TRBJ2-1	TRBV28	TGTGCCAGCAGTTTATCGAGCAGCGGGAGAATTGAGCAGTTCTTC	CASSLSSSGRIEQFF
14	-	-	TRBJ2-2	TRBV5-4	TGTGCCAGCAGCCCCCTCAGGTACACCGGGGAGCTGTTTTTT	CASSPLRYTGELFF
17	-	-	TRBJ1-1	TRBV6-1	TGTGCCAGCAGTGAAGCGCTGCTTGGGCGAATGAACACTGAAGCTTTCTTT	CASSEALLGRMNTEAFF
17	-	-	TRBJ2-4	TRBV5-1	TGCGCCAGCAGCTTGGAACCGGCAGGGGACCATAAAAACATTCAGTACTTC	CASSLEPAGDHKNIQYF
13	-	TRBD1	TRBJ2-4	TRBV5-4	TGTGCCAGCAGACGGACAGGGGGGAACATTCAGTACTTC	CASRRTGGNIQYF
15	-	TRBD2	TRBJ2-7	TRBV14	TGTGCCAGCAGCAGGACACTAGCGGGTTTTATGGAGCAGTACTTC	CASSRTLAGFMEQYF
13	-	TRBD2	TRBJ2-5	TRBV10-1	TGCGCCAGCAGTAGCGGGAGGACGGAGACCCAGTACTTC	CASSSGRTETQYF
17	once	TRBD2	TRBJ2-1	TRBV9	TGTGCCAGCAGCGTAGTTGGGGCAGGAGTAGCGGGAGATGAGCAGTTCTTC	CASSVVGAGVAGDEQFF
14	-	-	TRBJ2-3	TRBV5-1	TGCGCCAGCAGCTTAACCTCTAGCACAGATACGCAGTATTTT	CASSLTSSTDTQYF